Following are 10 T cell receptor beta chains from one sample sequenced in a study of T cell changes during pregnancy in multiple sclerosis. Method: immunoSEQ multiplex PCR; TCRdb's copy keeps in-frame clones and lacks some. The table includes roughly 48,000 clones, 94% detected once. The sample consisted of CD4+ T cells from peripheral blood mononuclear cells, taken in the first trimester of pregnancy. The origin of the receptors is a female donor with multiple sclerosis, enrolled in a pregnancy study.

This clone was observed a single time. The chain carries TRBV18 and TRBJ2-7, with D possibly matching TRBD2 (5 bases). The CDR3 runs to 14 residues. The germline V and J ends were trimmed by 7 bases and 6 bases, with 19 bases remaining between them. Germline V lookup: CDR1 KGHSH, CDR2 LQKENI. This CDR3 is CASLKSPLAGEQYF. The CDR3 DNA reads TGTGCCAGCTTAAAATCCCCCCTAGCCGGCGAGCAGTACTTC.

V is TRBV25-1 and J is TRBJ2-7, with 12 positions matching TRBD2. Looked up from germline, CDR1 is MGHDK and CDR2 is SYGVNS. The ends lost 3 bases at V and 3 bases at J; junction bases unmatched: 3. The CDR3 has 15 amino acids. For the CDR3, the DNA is TGTGCCAGCAGTGACCCTAGCGGGGGGGACTACGAGCAGTACTTC. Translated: CASSDPSGGDYEQYF.

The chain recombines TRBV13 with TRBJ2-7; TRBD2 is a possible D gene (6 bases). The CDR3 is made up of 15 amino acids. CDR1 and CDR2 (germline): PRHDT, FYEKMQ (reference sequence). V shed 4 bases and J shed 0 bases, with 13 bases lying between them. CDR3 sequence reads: CASSSSPGGSYEQYF. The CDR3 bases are TGTGCCAGCAGCTCTAGCCCCGGGGGCTCCTACGAGCAGTACTTC.

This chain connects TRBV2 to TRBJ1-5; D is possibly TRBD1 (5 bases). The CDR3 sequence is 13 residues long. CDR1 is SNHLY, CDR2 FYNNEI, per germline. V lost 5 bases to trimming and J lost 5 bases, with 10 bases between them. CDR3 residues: CASSLDTYQPQHF. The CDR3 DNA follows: TGTGCCAGCAGTCTGGACACCTATCAGCCCCAGCATTTT.

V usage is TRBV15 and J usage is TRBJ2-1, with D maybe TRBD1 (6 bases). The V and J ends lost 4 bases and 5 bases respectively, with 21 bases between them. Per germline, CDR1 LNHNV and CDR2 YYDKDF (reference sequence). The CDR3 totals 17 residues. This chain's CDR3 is CATSKGLQGKFDNEQFF. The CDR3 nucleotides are TGTGCCACCAGCAAAGGCTTACAGGGCAAGTTTGACAATGAGCAGTTCTTC.

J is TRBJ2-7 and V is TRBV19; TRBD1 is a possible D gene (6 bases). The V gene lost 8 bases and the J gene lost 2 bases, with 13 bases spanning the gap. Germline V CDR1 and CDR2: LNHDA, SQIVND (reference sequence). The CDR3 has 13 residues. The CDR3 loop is CASAGEGTYEQYF. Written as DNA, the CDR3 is TGTGCCAGTGCAGGGGAAGGGACCTACGAGCAGTACTTC.

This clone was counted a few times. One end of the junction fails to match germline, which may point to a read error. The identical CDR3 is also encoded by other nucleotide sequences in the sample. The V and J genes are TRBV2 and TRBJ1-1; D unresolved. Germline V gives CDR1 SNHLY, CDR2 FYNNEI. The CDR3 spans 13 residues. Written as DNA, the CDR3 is TGTGCCAGCACTGAAGAAGCGAACACTGAAGCTTTCTTT. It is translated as CASTEEANTEAFF.

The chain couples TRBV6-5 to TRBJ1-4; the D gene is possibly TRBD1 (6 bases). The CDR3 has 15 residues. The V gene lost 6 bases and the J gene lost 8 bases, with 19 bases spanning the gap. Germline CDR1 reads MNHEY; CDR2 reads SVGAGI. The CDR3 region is CASSSPRDTGEKLFF. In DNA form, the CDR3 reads TGTGCCAGCAGCTCCCCCCGGGACACGGGAGAAAAACTGTTTTTT.

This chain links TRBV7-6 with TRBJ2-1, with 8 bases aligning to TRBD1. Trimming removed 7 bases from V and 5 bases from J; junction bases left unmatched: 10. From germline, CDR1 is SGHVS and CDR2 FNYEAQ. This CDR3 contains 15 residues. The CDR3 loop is CASTPTAGGHNEQFF. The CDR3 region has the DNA TGTGCCAGCACCCCGACTGCAGGGGGCCACAATGAGCAGTTCTTC. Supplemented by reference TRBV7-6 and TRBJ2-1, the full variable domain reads GAGVSQSPRYKVTKRGQDVALRCDPISGHVSLYWYRQALGQGPEFLTYFNYEAQQDKSGLPNDRFSAERPEGSISTLTIQRTEQRDSAMYRCASTPTAGGHNEQFFGPGTRLTVL.

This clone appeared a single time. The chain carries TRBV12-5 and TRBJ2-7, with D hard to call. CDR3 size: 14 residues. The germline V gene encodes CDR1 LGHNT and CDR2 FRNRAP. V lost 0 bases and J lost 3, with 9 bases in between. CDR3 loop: CASGLVGGNYEQYF. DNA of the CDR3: TGTGCTAGTGGTTTGGTAGGCGGCAACTACGAGCAGTACTTC. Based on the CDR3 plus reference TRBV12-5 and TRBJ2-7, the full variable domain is DARVTQTPRHKVTEMGQEVTMRCQPILGHNTVFWYRQTMMQGLELLAYFRNRAPLDDSGMPKDRFSAEMPDATLATLKIQPSEPRDSAVYFCASGLVGGNYEQYFGPGTRLTVT.